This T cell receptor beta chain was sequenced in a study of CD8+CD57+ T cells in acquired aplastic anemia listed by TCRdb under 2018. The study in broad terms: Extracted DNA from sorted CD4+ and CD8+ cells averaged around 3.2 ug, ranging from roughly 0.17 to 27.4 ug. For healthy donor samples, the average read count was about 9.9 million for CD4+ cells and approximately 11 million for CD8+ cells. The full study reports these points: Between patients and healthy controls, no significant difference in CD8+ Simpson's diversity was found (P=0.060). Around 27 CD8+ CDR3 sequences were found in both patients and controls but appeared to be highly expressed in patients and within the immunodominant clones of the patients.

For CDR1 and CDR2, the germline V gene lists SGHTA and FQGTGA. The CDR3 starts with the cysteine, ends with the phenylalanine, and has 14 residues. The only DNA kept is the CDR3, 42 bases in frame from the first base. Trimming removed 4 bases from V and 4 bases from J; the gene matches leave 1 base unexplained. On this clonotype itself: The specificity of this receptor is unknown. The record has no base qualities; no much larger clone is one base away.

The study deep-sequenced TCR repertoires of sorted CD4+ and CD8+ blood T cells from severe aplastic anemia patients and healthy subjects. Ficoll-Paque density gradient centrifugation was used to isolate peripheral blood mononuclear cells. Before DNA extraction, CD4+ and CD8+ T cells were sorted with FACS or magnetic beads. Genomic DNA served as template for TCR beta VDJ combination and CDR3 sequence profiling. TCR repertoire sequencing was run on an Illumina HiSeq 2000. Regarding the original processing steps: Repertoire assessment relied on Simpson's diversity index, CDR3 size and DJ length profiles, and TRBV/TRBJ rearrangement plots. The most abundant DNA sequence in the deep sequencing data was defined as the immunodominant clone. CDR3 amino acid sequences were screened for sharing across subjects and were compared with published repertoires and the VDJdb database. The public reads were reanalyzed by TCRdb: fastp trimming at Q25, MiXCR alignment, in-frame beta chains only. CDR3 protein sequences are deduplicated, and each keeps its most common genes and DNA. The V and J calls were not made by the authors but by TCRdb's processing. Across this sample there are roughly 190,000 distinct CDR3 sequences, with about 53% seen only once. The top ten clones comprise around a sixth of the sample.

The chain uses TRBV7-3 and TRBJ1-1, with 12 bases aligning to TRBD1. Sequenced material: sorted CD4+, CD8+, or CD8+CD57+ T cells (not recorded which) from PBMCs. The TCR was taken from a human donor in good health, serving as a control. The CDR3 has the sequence CASSWDRGLTEAFF. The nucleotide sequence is TGTGCCAGCAGCTGGGACAGGGGGCTCACTGAAGCTTTCTTT.